The present T cell receptor beta chain was sequenced within a study of tumor and adjacent non-tumor tissue in lung cancer. Overall study findings and caveats: Tumor TCR diversity, when higher, was linked to shorter survival.

No cell sorting was done before RNA was extracted from the tissue. This non-tumor lung sample came from over 3 cm beyond the tumor edge. This clonotype occurred a few times. Antigen unknown. TCRbeta libraries were built with three rounds of nested PCR, modified from ARM-PCR. From the multiplex PCR reads, TCRdb called clonotypes with MiXCR, one entry per CDR3 protein. The sample has 60,000 to 90,000 distinct CDR3 sequences, around 70% seen once. The CDR3 is 15 residues long. Germline trimming cut 4 bases from V and 6 bases from J; bases unmatched to any gene: 11. Germline CDR1 is SGHRS and CDR2 is YFSETQ.

This chain uses TRBV5-1 with TRBJ1-2, with 8 bases identical to TRBD1. Specimen: distant non-tumor lung tissue. The sequence came from a woman between 50 and 59 years old with non-small cell lung cancer. The CDR3 DNA reads as TGCGCCAGCAGCGACAACTCAGGGGGCCCCGATGGCTACACCTTC. This gives the protein CASSDNSGGPDGYTF.